The clone carrying this T cell receptor (beta chain) was counted once. The antigen remains unidentified. The data derive from a study of chemoradiotherapy in HPV16-positive cancers. Overall study findings and caveats: In HPV16-positive patients, HPV-responsive T-cell expansion tracked better recurrence-free survival.

The data were produced by immunoSEQ multiplex PCR, yet TCRdb's version contains in-frame clones alone and is incomplete. Counted here are around 12,000 clones, about 91% occurring once; the ten biggest clones make up approximately 23%. The CDR3 is 17 residues long. Per the germline V gene, CDR1 is LNHDA and CDR2 is SQIVND (reference sequence). The trim removed 5 bases at V and 3 bases at J, leaving 12 bases unmatched. The sequence was obtained from a human donor with HPV-associated anogenital cancer. The input for sequencing was blood, taken from a patient who underwent chemoradiotherapy. The rearrangement links TRBV19 to TRBJ2-3; TRBD1 agrees at 9 bases. The CDR3 DNA reads as TGTGCCAGTAGTTTTTTAGCCGGGACAGGGAGGACAGATACGCAGTATTTT. Its translation: CASSFLAGTGRTDTQYF.